Presented here are 22 T cell receptor beta chains from one specimen sequenced in a study of blood T cell repertoires in COVID-19. TCRdb's table, derived via immunoSEQ multiplex PCR, lists solely in-frame clones and lacks some. This table holds some 400,000 clones, approximately 80% found once. The sequencing sample was made of peripheral blood. All receptors derive from a human donor with acute or convalescent COVID-19. The donor label of this sample is uncertain.

This chain joins TRBV5-1 and TRBJ1-2; D is ambiguous. The CDR3 has 12 amino acids. Trimming left V 4 bases short and J 7 bases short, with 11 bases between. The germline V gene encodes CDR1 SGHRS and CDR2 YFSETQ. CDR3 bases: TGCGCCAGCAGCCTAGAACTTGGTGGCTACACCTTC. Amino acids: CASSLELGGYTF. Combining the CDR3 with reference TRBV5-1 and TRBJ1-2 gives the whole variable domain KAGVTQTPRYLIKTRGQQVTLSCSPISGHRSVSWYQQTPGQGLQFLFEYFSETQRNKGNFPGRFSGRQFSNSRSEMNVSTLELGDSALYLCASSLELGGYTFGSGTRLTVV.

The rearrangement joins TRBV19 to TRBJ2-3; possibly TRBD2 for D (5 bases). V lost 4 bases, J lost 0 bases, and 11 bases lay in between. This CDR3 is built from 15 residues. Per germline, CDR1 LNHDA and CDR2 SQIVND (reference sequence). CDR3 coding DNA: TGTGCCAGTAGTACCTCGGAGGTGAGCACAGATACGCAGTATTTT. Its protein product is CASSTSEVSTDTQYF.

The rearrangement links TRBV5-1 to TRBJ1-4, with 8 bases that match TRBD1. This CDR3 spans 15 amino acids. V trimming: 0 bases; J trimming: 8 bases; junction bases outside the gene matches: 6. The germline V gene has CDR1 SGHRS and CDR2 YFSETQ. The CDR3 DNA is TGCGCCAGCAGCTTGGTAGCAGGGGGCATGGAAAAACTGTTTTTT. Translated, it gives CASSLVAGGMEKLFF. Combining the CDR3 with reference TRBV5-1 and TRBJ1-4 gives the whole variable domain KAGVTQTPRYLIKTRGQQVTLSCSPISGHRSVSWYQQTPGQGLQFLFEYFSETQRNKGNFPGRFSGRQFSNSRSEMNVSTLELGDSALYLCASSLVAGGMEKLFFGSGTQLSVL.

This chain links TRBV5-6 with TRBJ1-5, with D perhaps matching TRBD1 (5 bases). Trimming removed 5 bases from V and 5 bases from J, with 17 bases in between. CDR3 size: 15 residues. Per the germline V gene, CDR1 is SGHDT and CDR2 is YYEEEE. CDR3 amino acids: CASSSSYRLHQPQHF. CDR3 nucleotide sequence: TGTGCCAGCAGTTCTAGTTACAGGCTCCATCAGCCCCAGCATTTT.

The chain joins TRBV13 to TRBJ2-7, with 7 bases lining up with TRBD2. Germline assignment: CDR1 PRHDT and CDR2 FYEKMQ (reference sequence). The CDR3 extends over 17 amino acids. V shed 5 bases and J 4 bases; nucleotides not matched to a gene: 17. For the CDR3, the DNA is TGTGCCAGCAGCAAAGTGGGGGGAGGACTAGGCGGATACGAGCAGTACTTC. Its protein is CASSKVGGGLGGYEQYF. The variable domain in full, with the rest retrieved from reference TRBV13 and TRBJ2-7, is AAGVIQSPRHLIKEKRETATLKCYPIPRHDTVYWYQQGPGQDPQFLISFYEKMQSDKGSIPDRFSAQQFSDYHSELNMSSLELGDSALYFCASSKVGGGLGGYEQYFGPGTRLTVT.

This sequence joins TRBV5-8 and TRBJ2-1; TRBD1 might be the D (5 bases). The CDR3 consists of 15 residues. Trimming left V 0 bases short and J 0 bases short, with 7 bases between. Per the germline V gene, CDR1 is SGHTS and CDR2 is YDEGEE. This CDR3 reads CASSLEGNSYNEQFF. The CDR3 coding sequence is TGTGCCAGCAGCTTGGAGGGGAACTCCTACAATGAGCAGTTCTTC.

This sequence joins TRBV25-1 and TRBJ2-7; 9 nucleotides match TRBD1. CDR1 is MGHDK and CDR2 is SYGVNS in the germline V gene. J gave up 5 bases and V 4 bases, and 12 bases lay outside the gene matches. The CDR3 length is 16 residues. This chain's CDR3 is CASSVNRGRVFDEQYF. The CDR3 DNA reads TGTGCCAGCAGTGTGAACAGGGGGCGCGTTTTCGACGAGCAGTACTTC.

The chain recombines TRBV6-4 with TRBJ2-2, with TRBD1 identical over 11 bases. Germline V gene sequence: CDR1 MRHNA, CDR2 SNTAGT. With 0 bases clipped from V and 3 bases from J, the junction kept 0 bases outside the gene matches. This CDR3 has 16 amino acids. The CDR3 coding sequence is TGTGCCAGCAGTGACTCGGGACAGGGGGACACCGGGGAGCTGTTTTTT. Its protein product is CASSDSGQGDTGELFF.

The count of this clone is one. The V call is TRBV5-1, the J call TRBJ2-3; TRBD2 matches at 14 bases. This CDR3 comprises 18 residues. CDR1 is SGHRS, CDR2 YFSETQ, per germline. After removal of 4 bases from V and 0 bases from J, the junction contained 7 bases not matched to a gene. The DNA for the CDR3 is TGCGCCAGCAGCGGGAGACTAGCGGGGGGGCTAAGCACAGATACGCAGTATTTT. It codes for CASSGRLAGGLSTDTQYF.

This clone was found a few times. The chain links TRBV19 to TRBJ1-6, with D maybe TRBD1 (5 bases). Germline-derived CDR1 and CDR2 are LNHDA and SQIVND (reference sequence). The CDR3 runs 14 residues. Trimming shortened V by 9 bases and J by 0 bases, and 9 bases separated the two germline ends. The CDR3: CASHRSSYNSPLHF. CDR3 nucleotide sequence: TGTGCCAGCCACAGGAGCTCCTATAATTCACCCCTCCACTTT.

The J gene is TRBJ1-3, the V gene TRBV7-9, with D hard to call. Germline-derived CDR1 and CDR2 are SEHNR and FQNEAQ (reference sequence). CDR3 length: 16 amino acids. Trimming left V 0 bases short and J 0 bases short, with 9 bases between. CDR3 sequence: CASSLAPGGSGNTIYF. The DNA for the CDR3 is TGTGCCAGCAGCTTAGCCCCGGGAGGCTCTGGAAACACCATATATTTT.

This clone was observed at least ten times. The CDR3, as DNA: TGTGCTAGTGGTTTGGTACGGAGGAGGGATAAGGAAAAACTGTTTTTT. Amino acids: CASGLVRRRDKEKLFF. V gene TRBV12-5 combines with J gene TRBJ1-4; D ambiguous. Germline CDR1 reads LGHNT; CDR2 reads FRNRAP. Trimming took 0 bases from V and 8 from J, leaving 16 bases between them. The CDR3 runs 16 residues.

The gene calls are TRBV5-1 and TRBJ2-6; D perhaps matches TRBD2 (5 bases). The V and J ends lost 0 bases and 3 bases respectively, with 10 bases between them. The CDR3 is made up of 16 amino acids. Germline V gene lookup returns CDR1 SGHRS and CDR2 YFSETQ. As DNA, the CDR3 is TGCGCCAGCAGCTTGGCCGAGGGTTATGGGGCCAACGTCCTGACTTTC. Residues: CASSLAEGYGANVLTF.

The CDR3 sequence is CASSTDRGGEAFF. In nucleotides, the CDR3 is TGTGCCAGCTCAACCGACAGGGGAGGAGAAGCTTTCTTT. The chain is built from TRBV18 and TRBJ1-1, with 8 nucleotides matching TRBD1. The germline V gene has CDR1 KGHSH and CDR2 LQKENI. V was clipped by 5 bases and J by 8 bases; unmatched bases: 7. The CDR3 contains 13 residues.

The CDR3 here is CASSPPGQGWGYGYTF. The CDR3 DNA reads TGTGCCAGCAGCCCCCCCGGACAGGGATGGGGCTATGGCTACACCTTC. The chain uses TRBV2 and TRBJ1-2; 8 bases are shared with TRBD1. The CDR3 runs to 16 residues. CDR1 is SNHLY, CDR2 FYNNEI, per germline. V shed 6 bases, J shed 4 bases, and the junction held 13 bases outside the gene matches.

This clone was seen a single time. V usage is TRBV2 and J usage is TRBJ1-1; the D is unclear. In germline, CDR1 is SNHLY, CDR2 FYNNEI. The V end was cut by 3 bases, the J end by 0 bases, with 8 bases between. This CDR3 is 14 amino acids long. CDR3 bases: TGTGCCAGCAGTGAGGCCTTTATGAACACTGAAGCTTTCTTT. Amino acid sequence: CASSEAFMNTEAFF.

This chain uses TRBV7-9 with TRBJ2-2; D unresolved. The germline CDR1 and CDR2 sequences are SEHNR and FQNEAQ (reference sequence). This CDR3 contains 10 residues. V lost 8 bases, J lost 7 bases, and 5 bases lay in between. CDR3 bases: TGTGCCAGCGGTAGCGGGGAGCTGTTTTTT. Protein sequence: CASGSGELFF.

The rearrangement uses TRBV7-9 and TRBJ2-1, with TRBD2 as a possible D gene (5 bases). Trimming took off 2 bases at V and 5 bases at J, with 10 bases between the two ends. This CDR3 has 14 amino acids. In germline, CDR1 is SEHNR, CDR2 FQNEAQ (reference sequence). Written as DNA, the CDR3 is TGTGCCAGCAGCTTAAGCCAGCGGAACAATGAGCAGTTCTTC. Protein product: CASSLSQRNNEQFF. Drawing the rest from reference TRBV7-9 and TRBJ2-1, the complete variable domain is DTGVSQNPRHKITKRGQNVTFRCDPISEHNRLYWYRQTLGQGPEFLTYFQNEAQLEKSRLLSDRFSAERPKGSFSTLEIQRTEQGDSAMYLCASSLSQRNNEQFFGPGTRLTVL.

The chain joins TRBV6-5 to TRBJ1-6; TRBD1 agrees at 7 bases. Germline V gene data show CDR1 as MNHEY and CDR2 as SVGAGI. J was trimmed by 6 bases and V by 6 bases; bases with no gene match: 8. The CDR3 consists of 15 residues. The DNA for the CDR3 is TGTGCCAGCAGGGTCCAGGGACAGCTTAATTCACCCCTCCACTTT. The encoded protein is CASRVQGQLNSPLHF.

The chain uses TRBV18 and TRBJ2-3; D not resolved. The CDR3 covers 13 residues. Deletions cut 2 bases from V and 6 bases from J, with 9 bases between. The germline gives CDR1 KGHSH, CDR2 LQKENI. In DNA, the CDR3 is TGTGCCAGCTCACCAAGCCAGGTGGATACGCAGTATTTT. Translation gives CASSPSQVDTQYF.

This sequence joins TRBV7-9 and TRBJ1-2; the D gene is possibly TRBD1 (6 bases). This CDR3 spans 15 amino acids. V was trimmed by 6 bases and J by 1 base, leaving 15 bases between them. Looked up from germline, CDR1 is SEHNR and CDR2 is FQNEAQ (reference sequence). The CDR3 DNA follows: TGTGCCAGCAGTCAAAGCAGGGGCTTTAACTATGGCTACACCTTC. This sequence encodes CASSQSRGFNYGYTF.

This chain uses TRBV5-6 with TRBJ2-2; D gene unclear. Trimming removed 7 bases from V and 1 base from J, with 8 bases in between. Germline V CDR1 and CDR2: SGHDT, YYEEEE. This CDR3 contains 13 residues. This chain's CDR3 is CASVGWNTGELFF. CDR3 nucleotides: TGTGCCAGCGTGGGCTGGAACACCGGGGAGCTGTTTTTT.